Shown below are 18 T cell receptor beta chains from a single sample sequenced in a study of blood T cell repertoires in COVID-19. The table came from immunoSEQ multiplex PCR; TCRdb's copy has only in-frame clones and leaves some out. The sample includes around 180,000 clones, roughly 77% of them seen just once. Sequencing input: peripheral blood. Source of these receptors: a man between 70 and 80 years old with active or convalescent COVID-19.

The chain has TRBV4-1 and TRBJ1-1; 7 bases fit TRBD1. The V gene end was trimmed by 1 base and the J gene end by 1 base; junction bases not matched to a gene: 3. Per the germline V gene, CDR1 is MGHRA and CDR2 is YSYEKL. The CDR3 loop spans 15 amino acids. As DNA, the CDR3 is TGCGCCAGCAGCCAAGCTGACAGGGCGAACACTGAAGCTTTCTTT. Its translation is CASSQADRANTEAFF.

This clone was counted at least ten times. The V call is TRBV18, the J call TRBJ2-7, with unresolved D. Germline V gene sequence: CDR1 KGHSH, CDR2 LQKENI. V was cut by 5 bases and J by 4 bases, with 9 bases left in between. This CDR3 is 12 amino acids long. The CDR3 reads CASSSLRYEQYF. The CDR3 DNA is TGTGCCAGCTCATCGCTCAGGTACGAGCAGTACTTC.

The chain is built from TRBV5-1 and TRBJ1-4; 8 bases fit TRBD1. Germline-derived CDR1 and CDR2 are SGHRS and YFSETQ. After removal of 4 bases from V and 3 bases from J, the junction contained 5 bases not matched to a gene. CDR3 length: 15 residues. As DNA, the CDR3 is TGCGCCAGCAGCGAACCGACAGGGGCTAATGAAAAACTGTTTTTT. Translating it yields CASSEPTGANEKLFF.

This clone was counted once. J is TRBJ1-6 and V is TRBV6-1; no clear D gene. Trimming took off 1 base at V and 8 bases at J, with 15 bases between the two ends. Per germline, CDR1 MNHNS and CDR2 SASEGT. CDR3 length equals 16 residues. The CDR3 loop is CASSEVGGSRDSPLHF. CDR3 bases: TGTGCCAGCAGTGAAGTTGGAGGTTCTAGGGATTCACCCCTCCACTTT.

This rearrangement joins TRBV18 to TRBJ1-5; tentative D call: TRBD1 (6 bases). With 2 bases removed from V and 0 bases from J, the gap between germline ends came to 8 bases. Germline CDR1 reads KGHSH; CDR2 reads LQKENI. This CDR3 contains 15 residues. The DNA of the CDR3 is TGTGCCAGCTCACCAGGACAGTATAGCAATCAGCCCCAGCATTTT. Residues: CASSPGQYSNQPQHF.

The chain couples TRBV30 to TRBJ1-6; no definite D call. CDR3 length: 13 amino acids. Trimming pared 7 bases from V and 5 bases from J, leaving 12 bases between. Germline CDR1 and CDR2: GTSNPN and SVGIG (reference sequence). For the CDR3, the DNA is TGTGCCTTGAAGATCAGTAATAATTCACCCCTCCACTTT. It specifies CALKISNNSPLHF.

CDR3 amino acids: CASSEGQTYGYTF. In nucleotides, the CDR3 is TGTGCCAGCAGTGAAGGGCAGACCTATGGCTACACCTTC. This chain connects TRBV25-1 to TRBJ1-2; D ambiguous. Trimming took 2 bases from V and 4 from J, leaving 8 bases between them. The CDR3 is made up of 13 amino acids. Germline V gene lookup returns CDR1 MGHDK and CDR2 SYGVNS.

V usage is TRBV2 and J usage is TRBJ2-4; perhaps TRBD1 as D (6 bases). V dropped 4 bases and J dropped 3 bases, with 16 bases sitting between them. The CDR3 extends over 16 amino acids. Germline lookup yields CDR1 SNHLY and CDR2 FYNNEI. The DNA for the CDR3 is TGTGCCAGCAGTGCGACACAGGGACCTGACAAAAACATTCAGTACTTC. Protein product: CASSATQGPDKNIQYF.

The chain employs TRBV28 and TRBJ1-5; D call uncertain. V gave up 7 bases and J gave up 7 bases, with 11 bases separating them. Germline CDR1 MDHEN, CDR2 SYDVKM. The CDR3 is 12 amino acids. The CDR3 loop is CASTYSMQPQHF. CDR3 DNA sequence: TGTGCCAGCACGTATAGTATGCAGCCCCAGCATTTT.

CDR3 bases: TGTGCCAGCAGCCCCGGCCTGAGGTCAGAAAAGACCCAGTACTTC. Protein product: CASSPGLRSEKTQYF. V gene TRBV13 combines with J gene TRBJ2-5; D gene uncertain. V gave up 5 bases and J gave up 6 bases, with 19 bases separating them. Germline V lookup: CDR1 PRHDT, CDR2 FYEKMQ (reference sequence). The CDR3 is made up of 15 amino acids.

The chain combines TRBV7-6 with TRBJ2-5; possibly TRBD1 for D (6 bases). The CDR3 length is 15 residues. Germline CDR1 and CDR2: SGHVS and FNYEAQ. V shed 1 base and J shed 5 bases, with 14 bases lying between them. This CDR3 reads CASSLEWGPLETQYF. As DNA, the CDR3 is TGTGCCAGCAGCTTAGAGTGGGGGCCCCTGGAGACCCAGTACTTC. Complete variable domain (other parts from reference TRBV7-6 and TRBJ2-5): GAGVSQSPRYKVTKRGQDVALRCDPISGHVSLYWYRQALGQGPEFLTYFNYEAQQDKSGLPNDRFSAERPEGSISTLTIQRTEQRDSAMYRCASSLEWGPLETQYFGPGTRLLVL.

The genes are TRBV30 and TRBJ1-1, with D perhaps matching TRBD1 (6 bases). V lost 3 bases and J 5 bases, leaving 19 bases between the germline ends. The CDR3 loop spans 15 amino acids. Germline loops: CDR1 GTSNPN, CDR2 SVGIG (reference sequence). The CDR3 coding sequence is TGTGCCTGGAGAGCCCTCTCAGGGGAGGGGACTGAAGCTTTCTTT. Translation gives CAWRALSGEGTEAFF.

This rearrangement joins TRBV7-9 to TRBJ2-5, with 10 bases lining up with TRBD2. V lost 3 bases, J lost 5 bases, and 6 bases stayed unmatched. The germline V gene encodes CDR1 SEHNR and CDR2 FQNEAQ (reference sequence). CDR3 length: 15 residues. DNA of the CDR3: TGTGCCAGCAGCTTGGGGACTAGCGAGGGGGAGACCCAGTACTTC. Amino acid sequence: CASSLGTSEGETQYF. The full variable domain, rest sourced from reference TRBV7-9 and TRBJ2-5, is DTGVSQNPRHKITKRGQNVTFRCDPISEHNRLYWYRQTLGQGPEFLTYFQNEAQLEKSRLLSDRFSAERPKGSFSTLEIQRTEQGDSAMYLCASSLGTSEGETQYFGPGTRLLVL.

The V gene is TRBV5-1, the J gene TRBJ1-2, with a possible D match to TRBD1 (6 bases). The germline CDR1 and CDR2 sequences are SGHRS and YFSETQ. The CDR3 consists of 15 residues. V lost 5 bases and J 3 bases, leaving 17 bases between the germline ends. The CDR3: CASRKPGVEDYGYTF. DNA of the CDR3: TGCGCCAGCAGAAAGCCAGGGGTCGAGGACTATGGCTACACCTTC.

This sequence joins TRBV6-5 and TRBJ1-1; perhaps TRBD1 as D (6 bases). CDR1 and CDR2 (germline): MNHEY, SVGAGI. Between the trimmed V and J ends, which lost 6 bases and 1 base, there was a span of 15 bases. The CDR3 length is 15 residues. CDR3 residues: CASRLNRDTNTEAFF. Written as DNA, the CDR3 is TGTGCCAGCAGGCTGAACCGGGACACGAACACTGAAGCTTTCTTT.

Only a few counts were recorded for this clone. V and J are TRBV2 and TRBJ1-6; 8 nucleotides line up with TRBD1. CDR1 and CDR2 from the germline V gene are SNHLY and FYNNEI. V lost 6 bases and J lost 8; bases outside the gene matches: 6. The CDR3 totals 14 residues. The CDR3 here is CASSVQGGDSPLHF. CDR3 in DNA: TGTGCCAGCAGCGTACAGGGGGGTGATTCACCCCTCCACTTT.

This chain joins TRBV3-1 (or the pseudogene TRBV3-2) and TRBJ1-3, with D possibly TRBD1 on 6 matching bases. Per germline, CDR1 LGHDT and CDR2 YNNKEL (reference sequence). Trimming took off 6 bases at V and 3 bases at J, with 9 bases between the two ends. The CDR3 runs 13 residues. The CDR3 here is CASRQGSGNTIYF. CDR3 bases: TGTGCCAGCAGACAGGGTAGTGGAAACACCATATATTTT.

CDR3 amino acids: CASSLGQGAGADGYTF. DNA of the CDR3: TGCGCCAGCAGCTTGGGACAGGGGGCCGGTGCCGATGGCTACACCTTC. The chain has TRBV5-1 and TRBJ1-2; 10 bases fit TRBD1. Germline values: CDR1 SGHRS, CDR2 YFSETQ. After removal of 0 bases from V and 6 bases from J, the junction contained 8 bases not matched to a gene. The CDR3 runs 16 residues.